This TCR beta chain comes out of a study of memory CD8 T cells in hepatitis C reinfection. Study background: Chronic HCV followed reinfection in two donors who cleared primary infection. Reinfection meant HCV RNA positivity after two negatives ≥60 days apart. Peak reinfection sampling occurred 3 to 8 weeks after detected reinfection.

The CDR3 is 14 amino acids. V was pared by 2 bases and J by 2 bases, with 10 bases between. CDR1 is SGHAT, CDR2 FQNNGV, per germline. Generated by immunoSEQ multiplex PCR, the TCRdb table keeps only in-frame clones and is missing some. The profile shows more than 35,000 clones, around nine tenths of them singletons. Time point meaning: peak reinfection, 3 to 8 weeks after reinfection detection. The sorted cells went straight to TCR sequencing with no prior in vitro expansion. The TCR was taken from a man younger than 35 with hepatitis C virus infection. The V and J genes are TRBV11-2 and TRBJ2-7, with D unresolved. Sequences were obtained from naive CD8+ T cells sorted from blood. For the CDR3, the DNA is TGTGCCAGCAGCTTAACGTCTCTAACCTACGAGCAGTACTTC. The encoded protein is CASSLTSLTYEQYF.